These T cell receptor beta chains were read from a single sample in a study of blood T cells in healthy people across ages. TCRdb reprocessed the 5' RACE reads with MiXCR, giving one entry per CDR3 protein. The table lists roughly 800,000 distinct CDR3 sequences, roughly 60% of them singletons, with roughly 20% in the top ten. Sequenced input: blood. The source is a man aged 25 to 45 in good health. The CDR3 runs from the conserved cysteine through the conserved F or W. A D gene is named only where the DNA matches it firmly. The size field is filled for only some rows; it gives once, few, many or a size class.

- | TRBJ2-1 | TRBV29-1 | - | CSVLGARGDEQFF | TGCAGCGTTCTGGGGGCCCGAGGGGATGAGCAGTTCTTC
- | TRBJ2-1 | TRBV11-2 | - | CASGELNEQFF | TGTGCCAGCGGCGAGCTAAATGAGCAGTTCTTC
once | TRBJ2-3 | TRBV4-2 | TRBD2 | CASSLNGGTNTDTQYF | TGTGCCAGCAGCCTGAACGGGGGGACCAACACAGATACGCAGTATTTT
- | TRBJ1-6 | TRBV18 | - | CASSPPEGSPLHF | TGTGCCAGCTCACCACCGGAGGGCTCACCCCTCCACTTT
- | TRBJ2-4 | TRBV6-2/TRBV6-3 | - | CASRQWGERRGVAKNIQYF | TGTGCCAGCAGACAATGGGGGGAACGGCGAGGGGTGGCCAAAAACATTCAGTACTTC
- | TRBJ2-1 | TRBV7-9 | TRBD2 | CASSSREGAESYNEQFF | TGTGCCAGCAGCTCTAGGGAGGGAGCGGAATCCTACAATGAGCAGTTCTTC
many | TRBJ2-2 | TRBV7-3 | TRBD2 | CASSSGLAANTGELFF | TGTGCCAGCAGCTCCGGACTAGCGGCGAACACCGGGGAGCTGTTTTTT
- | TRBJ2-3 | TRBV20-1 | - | CSARDPGRAGREDTQYF | TGCAGTGCTAGAGATCCCGGACGGGCCGGAAGGGAAGATACGCAGTATTTT
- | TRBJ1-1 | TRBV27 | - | CASSPIAGPNTEAFF | TGTGCCAGCAGTCCCATCGCGGGACCGAACACTGAAGCTTTCTTT
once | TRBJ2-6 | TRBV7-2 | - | CASRLRTGRASGANVLTF | TGTGCCAGCAGACTGAGGACAGGGAGGGCCAGTGGGGCCAACGTCCTGACTTTC
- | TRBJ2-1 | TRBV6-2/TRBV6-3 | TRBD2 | CASSMGGTSGRYEQFF | TGTGCCAGCAGTATGGGGGGGACTAGCGGGAGGTATGAGCAGTTCTTC
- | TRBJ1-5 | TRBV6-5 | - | CASGSTGNQPQHF | TGTGCCAGCGGTTCGACCGGCAATCAGCCCCAGCATTTT
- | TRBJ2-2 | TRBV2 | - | CASKGRLPGELFF | TGTGCCAGCAAGGGACGACTCCCCGGGGAGCTGTTTTTT